In its sample, the clone carrying this T cell receptor (beta chain) was seen many times. Time point in this sample: healthy volunteer bleed at 6 weeks. Unfractionated whole blood served as the source for total RNA extraction. Deletions cut 3 bases from V and 4 bases from J, with 12 bases between. The CDR3 extends over 13 amino acids. CDR1 SQVTM and CDR2 ANQGSEA come from the germline V gene. The data were taken from a study of human T cells and chemical hapten exposure. Study context: Small volume differences among pooled libraries mainly caused per-sample TCR yield variation.

Separate cDNA molecules received unique molecular identifiers, which the library attached to them. In TCRdb, the RACE reads were re-called with MiXCR into one record per CDR3 protein. The profile shows over 35,000 distinct CDR3 sequences, 3% to 4.5% of them singletons. V gene TRBV29-1 combines with J gene TRBJ1-1, with D unresolved. The sample comprised whole blood. The TCR comes from a human donor in good health. Some clones in this sample may be carry-over from other donors' samples. In nucleotides, the CDR3 is TGCAGCGTTGAGGCAGGCGTGAGCACTGAAGCTTTCTTT. Its translation is CSVEAGVSTEAFF.